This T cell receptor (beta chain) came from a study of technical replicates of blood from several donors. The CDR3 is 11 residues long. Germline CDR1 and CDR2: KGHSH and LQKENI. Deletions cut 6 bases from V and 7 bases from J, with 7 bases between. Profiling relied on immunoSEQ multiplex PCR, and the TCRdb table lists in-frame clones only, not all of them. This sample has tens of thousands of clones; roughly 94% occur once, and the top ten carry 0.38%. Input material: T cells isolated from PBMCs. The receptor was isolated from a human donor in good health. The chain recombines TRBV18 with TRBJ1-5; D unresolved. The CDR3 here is CASSSRQPQHF. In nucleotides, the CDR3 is TGTGCCAGCTCTTCCAGGCAGCCCCAGCATTTT.